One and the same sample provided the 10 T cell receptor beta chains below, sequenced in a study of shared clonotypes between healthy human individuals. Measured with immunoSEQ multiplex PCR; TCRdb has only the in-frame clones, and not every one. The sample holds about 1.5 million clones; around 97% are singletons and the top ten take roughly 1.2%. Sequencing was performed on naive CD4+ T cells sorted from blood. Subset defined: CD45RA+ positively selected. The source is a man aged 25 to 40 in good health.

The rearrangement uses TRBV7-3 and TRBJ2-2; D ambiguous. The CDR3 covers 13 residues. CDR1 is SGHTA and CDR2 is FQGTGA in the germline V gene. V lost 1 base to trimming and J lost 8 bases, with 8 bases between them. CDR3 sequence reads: CASSLRPRGELFF. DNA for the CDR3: TGTGCCAGCAGCTTAAGACCCCGAGGGGAGCTGTTTTTT.

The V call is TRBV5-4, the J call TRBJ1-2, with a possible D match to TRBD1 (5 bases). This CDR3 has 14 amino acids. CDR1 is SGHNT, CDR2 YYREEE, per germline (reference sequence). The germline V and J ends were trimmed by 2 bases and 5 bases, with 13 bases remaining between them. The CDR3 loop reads CASSFGPGLYGYTF. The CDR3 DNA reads TGTGCCAGCAGCTTTGGACCAGGGTTATATGGCTACACCTTC. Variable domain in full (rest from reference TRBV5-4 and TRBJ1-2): ETGVTQSPTHLIKTRGQQVTLRCSSQSGHNTVSWYQQALGQGPQFIFQYYREEENGRGNFPPRFSGLQFPNYSSELNVNALELDDSALYLCASSFGPGLYGYTFGSGTRLTVV.

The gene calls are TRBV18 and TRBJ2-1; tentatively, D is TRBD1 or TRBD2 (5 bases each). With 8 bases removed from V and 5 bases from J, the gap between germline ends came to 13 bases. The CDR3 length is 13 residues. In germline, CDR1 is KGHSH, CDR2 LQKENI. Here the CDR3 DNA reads TGTGCCAGCGGGAGTAAGGGACACAATGAGCAGTTCTTC. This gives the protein CASGSKGHNEQFF.

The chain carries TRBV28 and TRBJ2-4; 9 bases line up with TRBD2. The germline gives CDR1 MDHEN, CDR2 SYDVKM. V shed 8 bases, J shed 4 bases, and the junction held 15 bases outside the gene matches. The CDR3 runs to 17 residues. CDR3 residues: CASGVLAGDRPKNIQYF. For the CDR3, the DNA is TGTGCCAGCGGGGTTTTAGCGGGAGATCGTCCGAAAAACATTCAGTACTTC.

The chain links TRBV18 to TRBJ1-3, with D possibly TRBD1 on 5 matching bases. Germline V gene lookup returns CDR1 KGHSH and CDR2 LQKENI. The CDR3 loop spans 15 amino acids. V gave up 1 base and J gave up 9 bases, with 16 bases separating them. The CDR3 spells CASSPLAPRDGTIYF. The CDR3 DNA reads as TGTGCCAGCTCACCACTTGCCCCACGGGACGGCACCATATATTTT.

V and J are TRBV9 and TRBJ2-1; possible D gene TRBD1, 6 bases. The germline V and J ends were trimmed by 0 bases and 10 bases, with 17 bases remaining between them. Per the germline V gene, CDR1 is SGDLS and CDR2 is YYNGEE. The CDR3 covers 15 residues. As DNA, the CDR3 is TGTGCCAGCAGCGTAGCGTCAGCCCAGAGGGGGGAGCAGTTCTTC. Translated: CASSVASAQRGEQFF.

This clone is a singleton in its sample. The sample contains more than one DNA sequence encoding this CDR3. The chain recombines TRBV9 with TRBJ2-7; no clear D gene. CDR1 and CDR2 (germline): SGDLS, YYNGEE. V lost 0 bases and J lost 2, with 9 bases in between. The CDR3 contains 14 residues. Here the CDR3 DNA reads TGTGCCAGCAGCGTAGCATCCGGAACCTACGAGCAGTACTTC. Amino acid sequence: CASSVASGTYEQYF.

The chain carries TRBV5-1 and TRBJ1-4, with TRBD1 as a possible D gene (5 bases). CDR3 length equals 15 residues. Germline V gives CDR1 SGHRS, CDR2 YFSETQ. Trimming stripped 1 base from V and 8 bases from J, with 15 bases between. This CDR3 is CASSLSTGVSEKLFF. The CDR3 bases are TGCGCCAGCAGCTTGTCAACAGGAGTTTCGGAAAAACTGTTTTTT.

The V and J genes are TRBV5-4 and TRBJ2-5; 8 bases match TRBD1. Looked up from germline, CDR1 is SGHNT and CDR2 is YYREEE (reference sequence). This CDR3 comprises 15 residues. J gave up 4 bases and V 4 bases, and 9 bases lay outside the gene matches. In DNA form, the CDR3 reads TGTGCCAGCAGCCTAGGACAGGGAATCGGAGAGACCCAGTACTTC. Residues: CASSLGQGIGETQYF.

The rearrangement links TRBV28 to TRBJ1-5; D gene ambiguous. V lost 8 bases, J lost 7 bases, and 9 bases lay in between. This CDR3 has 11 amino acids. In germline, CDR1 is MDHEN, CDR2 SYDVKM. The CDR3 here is CASGYGQPQHF. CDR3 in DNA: TGTGCCAGCGGTTATGGACAGCCCCAGCATTTT.